Below, 24 T cell receptor beta chains from the same sample are listed, as sequenced in a study of cytomegalovirus exposure and HLA in healthy donors. In the PCR, 60 Vbeta and 13 Jbeta primers were used. Using immunoSEQ multiplex PCR, the repertoire was profiled, and TCRdb retains in-frame clones only, with some absent. The table includes about 130,000 clones, about two thirds detected once. Source material: PBMCs. The receptors here all came from a man aged 55 to 70 in good health and CMV-seropositive.

This sequence joins TRBV28 and TRBJ2-7; TRBD1 aligns across 10 bases. Germline V gene lookup returns CDR1 MDHEN and CDR2 SYDVKM. V shed 7 bases and J 2 bases; nucleotides not matched to a gene: 2. The CDR3 loop spans 13 amino acids. CDR3 amino acids: CASIGQGAYEQYF. CDR3 in DNA: TGTGCCAGCATAGGACAGGGGGCCTACGAGCAGTACTTC.

The chain carries TRBV28 and TRBJ2-7, with 8 bases matching TRBD2. V trimming: 3 bases; J trimming: 4 bases; junction bases outside the gene matches: 8. Looked up from germline, CDR1 is MDHEN and CDR2 is SYDVKM. The CDR3 totals 15 residues. CDR3 protein: CASSFPGGGRYEQYF. The CDR3 DNA sequence: TGTGCCAGCAGTTTCCCCGGGGGCGGGAGGTACGAGCAGTACTTC. The whole variable domain, filled in from reference TRBV28 and TRBJ2-7, reads DVKVTQSSRYLVKRTGEKVFLECVQDMDHENMFWYRQDPGLGLRLIYFSYDVKMKEKGDIPEGYSVSREKKERFSLILESASTNQTSMYLCASSFPGGGRYEQYFGPGTRLTVT.

The CDR3 DNA is TGCAGCGTTCATACGGTTGGCTACACCTTC. It yields the protein CSVHTVGYTF. The J gene is TRBJ1-2, the V gene TRBV29-1; no reliable D call. The CDR3 runs 10 residues. With 5 bases removed from V and 7 bases from J, the gap between germline ends came to 8 bases. CDR1 SQVTM and CDR2 ANQGSEA come from the germline V gene.

This sequence joins TRBV5-1 and TRBJ2-7; D is unresolved. The CDR3 is made up of 12 amino acids. In germline, CDR1 is SGHRS, CDR2 YFSETQ. V gave up 2 bases and J gave up 7 bases, with 10 bases separating them. The CDR3 loop is CASSFDIQEQYF. As DNA, the CDR3 is TGCGCCAGCAGCTTCGACATACAGGAGCAGTACTTC.

This clone was seen more than once but under ten times. The chain uses TRBV27 and TRBJ1-1; D is perhaps TRBD1 (5 bases). V shed 3 bases and J shed 4 bases, with 15 bases lying between them. The CDR3 covers 15 residues. CDR1 is MNHEY and CDR2 is SMNVEV in the germline V gene (reference sequence). CDR3 in DNA: TGTGCCAGCAGTTTCAACACAGGTTACGGCACTGAAGCTTTCTTT. Amino acid sequence: CASSFNTGYGTEAFF.

The V and J genes are TRBV9 and TRBJ1-5; no reliable D call. Trimming removed 0 bases at V and 3 bases at J, with 4 bases between. The CDR3 consists of 13 residues. Germline V gene data show CDR1 as SGDLS and CDR2 as YYNGEE. In nucleotides, the CDR3 is TGTGCCAGCAGCGTAGATTACAATCAGCCCCAGCATTTT. Its translation is CASSVDYNQPQHF.

This chain connects TRBV28 to TRBJ1-5; 9 positions match TRBD1. Looked up from germline, CDR1 is MDHEN and CDR2 is SYDVKM. The CDR3 length is 15 residues. The junction had 2 bases not matched to a gene; V was cut back by 1 base and J by 4 bases. Here the CDR3 DNA reads TGTGCCAGCAGTTTATCGGGACAGGGTAATCAGCCCCAGCATTTT. Translation: CASSLSGQGNQPQHF.

This clone turned up a few times. The J gene is TRBJ2-3, the V gene TRBV29-1, with D unresolved. The CDR3 runs to 16 residues. Trimming took off 0 bases at V and 0 bases at J, with 13 bases between the two ends. Germline lookup yields CDR1 SQVTM and CDR2 ANQGSEA. This chain's CDR3 is CSVEDSGGPSTDTQYF. The CDR3 bases are TGCAGCGTTGAAGATTCGGGTGGCCCTAGCACAGATACGCAGTATTTT.

The chain carries TRBV30 and TRBJ1-2; 9 bases align to TRBD1. The CDR3 has 12 residues. Germline V lookup: CDR1 GTSNPN, CDR2 SVGIG (reference sequence). J was trimmed by 6 bases and V by 3 bases; bases with no gene match: 2. CDR3 amino acids: CAWRGQGHGYTF. Here the CDR3 DNA reads TGTGCCTGGAGAGGACAGGGGCATGGCTACACCTTC. The complete variable domain, with remaining parts taken from reference TRBV30 and TRBJ1-2, reads SQTIHQWPATLVQPVGSPLSLECTVEGTSNPNLYWYRQAAGRGLQLLFYSVGIGQISSEVPQNLSASRPQDRQFILSSKKLLLSDSGFYLCAWRGQGHGYTFGSGTRLTVV.

This sequence joins TRBV5-8 and TRBJ2-2; 7 nucleotides match TRBD1. The V gene's germline CDR1 is SGHTS and CDR2 YDEGEE. This CDR3 spans 15 amino acids. The V gene end was trimmed by 4 bases and the J gene end by 4 bases; junction bases not matched to a gene: 7. CDR3 loop: CASSLIHRGTGELFF. CDR3 sequence (DNA): TGTGCCAGCAGCCTAATACACAGGGGCACCGGGGAGCTGTTTTTT. Based on the CDR3 plus reference TRBV5-8 and TRBJ2-2, the full variable domain is EAGVTQSPTHLIKTRGQQATLRCSPISGHTSVYWYQQALGLGLQFLLWYDEGEERNRGNFPPRFSGRQFPNYSSELNVNALELEDSALYLCASSLIHRGTGELFFGEGSRLTVL.

The rearrangement uses TRBV6-6 and TRBJ1-2; no definite D call. This CDR3 has 15 amino acids. Germline CDR1 MNHNY, CDR2 SVGAGI (reference sequence). V lost 6 bases to trimming and J lost 2 bases, with 16 bases between them. The CDR3 nucleotides read TGTGCCAGCAGGAAAAAATTAGACAAAAACTATGGCTACACCTTC. Translating it yields CASRKKLDKNYGYTF.

The chain couples TRBV6-6 to TRBJ1-5, with 10 bases that match TRBD1. This CDR3 spans 16 amino acids. V lost 2 bases to trimming and J lost 6 bases; unmatched junction nucleotides: 7. The germline V gene encodes CDR1 MNHNY and CDR2 SVGAGI (reference sequence). The CDR3 sequence: CASSYTGTGVTQPQHF. CDR3 DNA sequence: TGTGCCAGCAGTTACACCGGGACAGGGGTGACTCAGCCCCAGCATTTT.

The chain couples TRBV10-3 to TRBJ1-5; tentatively, D is TRBD1 (6 bases). This CDR3 is built from 14 residues. V shed 1 base and J shed 5 bases, with 9 bases lying between them. From germline, CDR1 is ENHRY and CDR2 SYGVKD. CDR3 sequence reads: CAISEYEGDQPQHF. The CDR3, as DNA: TGTGCCATCAGTGAGTATGAGGGGGATCAGCCCCAGCATTTT.

This clone was seen a few times. The chain joins TRBV6-5 to TRBJ1-5, with D unresolved. Trimming stripped 2 bases from V and 3 bases from J, with 8 bases between. The CDR3 is 14 residues long. Germline V gene sequence: CDR1 MNHEY, CDR2 SVGAGI. The CDR3 nucleotides read TGTGCCAGCAGTTACCACCCAGTCAATCAGCCCCAGCATTTT. This gives the protein CASSYHPVNQPQHF.

This chain uses TRBV9 with TRBJ1-6; D remains ambiguous. The CDR3 extends over 13 amino acids. Looked up from germline, CDR1 is SGDLS and CDR2 is YYNGEE. V was pared by 0 bases and J by 4 bases, with 2 bases between. CDR3 DNA sequence: TGTGCCAGCAGCGTAGTATATAATTCACCCCTCCACTTT. Its protein product is CASSVVYNSPLHF.

The chain combines TRBV7-2 with TRBJ2-2, with 8 positions matching TRBD1. The CDR3 sequence is 14 residues long. Germline V gene lookup returns CDR1 SGHTA and CDR2 FQGNSA. J was trimmed by 7 bases and V by 5 bases; bases with no gene match: 6. The CDR3 region is CASSVTGAGGELFF. The DNA of the CDR3 is TGTGCCAGCAGCGTGACAGGGGCTGGCGGGGAGCTGTTTTTT.

The chain combines TRBV7-3 with TRBJ2-7; a weak D match, TRBD2 (6 bases). The germline V gene has CDR1 SGHTA and CDR2 FQGTGA. The ends were cut back, 5 bases at V and 1 base at J, with 18 bases in the middle. This CDR3 region has 16 residues. CDR3: CASSQPVPGESYEQYF. The CDR3 nucleotides read TGTGCCAGCAGCCAACCAGTTCCGGGGGAATCCTACGAGCAGTACTTC.

This chain links TRBV5-1 with TRBJ2-5, with 8 bases fitting TRBD2. Germline assignment: CDR1 SGHRS and CDR2 YFSETQ. This CDR3 region has 14 residues. J was trimmed by 5 bases and V by 4 bases; bases with no gene match: 7. The CDR3 loop is CASSQRGFIETQYF. Written as DNA, the CDR3 is TGCGCCAGCAGCCAGCGGGGGTTTATCGAGACCCAGTACTTC.

This chain uses TRBV11-3 with TRBJ2-2; 7 bases line up with TRBD1. The CDR3 is 16 amino acids. Germline V gene data show CDR1 as SGHNT and CDR2 as YENEEA. J gave up 3 bases and V 4 bases, and 8 bases lay outside the gene matches. The CDR3 is CASSSYRGVDTGELFF. The CDR3 region has the DNA TGTGCCAGCAGCTCCTACAGGGGAGTGGACACCGGGGAGCTGTTTTTT. The variable domain in full, completed from reference TRBV11-3 and TRBJ2-2, reads EAGVVQSPRYKIIEKKQPVAFWCNPISGHNTLYWYLQNLGQGPELLIRYENEEAVDDSQLPKDRFSAERLKGVDSTLKIQPAELGDSAVYLCASSSYRGVDTGELFFGEGSRLTVL.

The J gene is TRBJ2-6, the V gene TRBV19; 8 bases map to TRBD1. Germline CDR1 reads LNHDA; CDR2 reads SQIVND (reference sequence). The CDR3 runs 16 residues. Trimming removed 6 bases from V and 2 bases from J; junction bases left unmatched: 6. The CDR3 is CASRPRQGTGANVLTF. The CDR3 DNA sequence: TGTGCCAGTAGACCCCGACAGGGGACTGGGGCCAACGTCCTGACTTTC. The full variable domain, completed using reference TRBV19 and TRBJ2-6, is DGGITQSPKYLFRKEGQNVTLSCEQNLNHDAMYWYRQDPGQGLRLIYYSQIVNDFQKGDIAEGYSVSREKKESFPLTVTSAQKNPTAFYLCASRPRQGTGANVLTFGAGSRLTVL.

The chain is built from TRBV30 and TRBJ2-2; no clear D gene. Germline V lookup: CDR1 GTSNPN, CDR2 SVGIG (reference sequence). This CDR3 is built from 11 residues. Trimming stripped 2 bases from V and 6 bases from J, with 4 bases between. CDR3 loop: CAWSSAGELFF. The CDR3 bases are TGTGCCTGGAGTTCGGCCGGGGAGCTGTTTTTT.

This rearrangement joins TRBV5-6 to TRBJ2-1; no definite D call. CDR1 is SGHDT, CDR2 YYEEEE, per germline. The ends were cut back, 1 base at V and 10 bases at J, with 15 bases in the middle. CDR3 length: 14 residues. CDR3: CASSLYVSTREQFF. The CDR3 bases are TGTGCCAGCAGCTTGTACGTAAGCACTCGCGAGCAGTTCTTC.

This rearrangement joins TRBV19 to TRBJ1-1, with D unresolved. The V and J ends lost 1 base and 6 bases respectively, with 12 bases between them. There are 14 residues in the CDR3. From germline, CDR1 is LNHDA and CDR2 SQIVND (reference sequence). CDR3 nucleotide sequence: TGTGCCAGTAGTATAGGAGGGATGGGCGCTGAAGCTTTCTTT. Translating it yields CASSIGGMGAEAFF.

The chain carries TRBV19 and TRBJ2-1; 7 nucleotides agree with TRBD1. Germline lookup yields CDR1 LNHDA and CDR2 SQIVND (reference sequence). The junction had 7 bases not matched to a gene; V was cut back by 7 bases and J by 4 bases. CDR3 length: 14 residues. The CDR3 coding sequence is TGTGCCAGTACCACAGGGGTACCATACAATGAGCAGTTCTTC. Translating gives CASTTGVPYNEQFF.